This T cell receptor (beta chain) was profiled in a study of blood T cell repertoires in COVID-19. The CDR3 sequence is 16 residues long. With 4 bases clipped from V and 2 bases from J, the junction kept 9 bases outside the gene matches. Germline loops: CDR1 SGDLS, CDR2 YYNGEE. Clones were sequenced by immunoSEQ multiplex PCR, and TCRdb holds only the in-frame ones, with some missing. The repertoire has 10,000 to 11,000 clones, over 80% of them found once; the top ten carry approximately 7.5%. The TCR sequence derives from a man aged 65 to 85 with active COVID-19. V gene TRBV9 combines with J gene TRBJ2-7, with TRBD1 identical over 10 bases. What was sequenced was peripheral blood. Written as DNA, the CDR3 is TGTGCCAGCAGCCACGACCCGGGACAGGGGCCCTACGAGCAGTACTTC. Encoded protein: CASSHDPGQGPYEQYF.